A single sample gave rise to the 25 T cell receptor beta chains below, sequenced in a study of cytomegalovirus exposure and HLA in healthy donors. The PCR contained 60 Vbeta and 13 Jbeta primers. Libraries were prepared by immunoSEQ multiplex PCR; TCRdb keeps only in-frame clonotypes and omits some of them. This sample has fewer than 150,000 clones, with 73% found just once. Sequenced: PBMCs. The receptor set was obtained from a human donor in good health.

The chain recombines TRBV27 with TRBJ2-1; TRBD2 aligns across 8 bases. CDR1 and CDR2 from the germline V gene are MNHEY and SMNVEV (reference sequence). The V segment lost 4 bases and the J segment 8 bases; nucleotides outside the gene matches: 16. This CDR3 has 17 amino acids. The CDR3: CASSSPFLAGRFDEQFF. The CDR3 DNA reads TGTGCCAGCAGTTCTCCCTTCTTAGCGGGACGCTTTGATGAGCAGTTCTTC.

This sequence joins TRBV6-1 and TRBJ1-2, with a weak D call TRBD1 (5 bases). Trimming removed 3 bases from V and 4 bases from J, with 12 bases in between. The CDR3 has 14 amino acids. The germline V gene has CDR1 MNHNS and CDR2 SASEGT. CDR3 bases: TGTGCCAGCAGTGATAGGACATCGTCCTATGGCTACACCTTC. The encoded protein is CASSDRTSSYGYTF.

This clone was seen only a few times. V gene TRBV5-1 combines with J gene TRBJ2-5; TRBD2 matches at 15 bases. Germline trimming cut 4 bases from V and 5 bases from J; bases unmatched to any gene: 6. The CDR3 contains 16 residues. Per the germline V gene, CDR1 is SGHRS and CDR2 is YFSETQ. CDR3 region: CASSAGTSGRTETQYF. CDR3 nucleotide sequence: TGCGCCAGCAGCGCGGGGACTAGCGGGAGGACGGAGACCCAGTACTTC.

The gene calls are TRBV18 and TRBJ2-3; D gene ambiguous. The CDR3 is 12 amino acids. The germline gives CDR1 KGHSH, CDR2 LQKENI. The V end lost 5 bases, the J end lost 2 bases, and 5 bases lay between the germline ends. Written as DNA, the CDR3 is TGTGCCAGCTCATCCTCCACAGATACGCAGTATTTT. This encodes CASSSSTDTQYF.

The CDR3 nucleotides are TGTGCCAGTGGCCGCGGGGCCTACGAGCAGTACTTC. It codes for CASGRGAYEQYF. The rearrangement joins TRBV9 to TRBJ2-7, with D possibly being TRBD2 (6 bases). V was pared by 8 bases and J by 2 bases, with 11 bases between. The germline gives CDR1 SGDLS, CDR2 YYNGEE. The CDR3 runs to 12 residues.

The V and J genes are TRBV5-1 and TRBJ2-1; 8 nucleotides line up with TRBD1. From germline, CDR1 is SGHRS and CDR2 YFSETQ. The J segment lost 16 bases and the V segment lost 4 bases, leaving 13 bases of the junction unmatched. This CDR3 is 13 amino acids long. CDR3 DNA: TGCGCCAGCAGCCAACGGGACAGGTCCTGGTATTTCTTC. Its translation: CASSQRDRSWYFF.

This clone was observed once. The chain carries TRBV28 and TRBJ1-5, with a tentative D call TRBD1 (5 bases). Germline CDR1 is MDHEN and CDR2 is SYDVKM. Trimming stripped 7 bases from V and 7 bases from J, with 14 bases between. The CDR3 contains 13 residues. CDR3 residues: CASTQWGRQPQHF. Written as DNA, the CDR3 is TGTGCCAGCACCCAATGGGGCCGGCAGCCCCAGCATTTT.

This clone was found a few times. V and J are TRBV28 and TRBJ1-1, with 9 bases identical to TRBD1. The germline V gene encodes CDR1 MDHEN and CDR2 SYDVKM. The CDR3 extends over 15 amino acids. Trimming cost V 9 bases and J 3 bases; bases outside gene matches: 11. CDR3 amino acids: CASSLPGQGHTEAFF. The CDR3 coding sequence is TGTGCCAGTTCACTTCCGGGACAGGGACACACTGAAGCTTTCTTT.

The rearrangement links TRBV19 to TRBJ2-7, with D tentatively TRBD1 (5 bases). With 2 bases removed from V and 7 bases from J, the gap between germline ends came to 12 bases. Germline V gives CDR1 LNHDA, CDR2 SQIVND (reference sequence). The CDR3 is 13 amino acids. CDR3: CASSISRVREQYF. DNA of the CDR3: TGTGCCAGTAGTATATCCAGGGTAAGGGAGCAGTACTTC. The full variable domain, in which reference TRBV19 and TRBJ2-7 provide the parts outside the CDR3, is DGGITQSPKYLFRKEGQNVTLSCEQNLNHDAMYWYRQDPGQGLRLIYYSQIVNDFQKGDIAEGYSVSREKKESFPLTVTSAQKNPTAFYLCASSISRVREQYFGPGTRLTVT.

The CDR3 region has the DNA TGTGCCAGCAGCTCAGCTTGGACAGCGGTGGGGGAGCAGTACTTC. Residues: CASSSAWTAVGEQYF. This rearrangement joins TRBV7-6 to TRBJ2-7; possibly TRBD1 for D (6 bases). V was shortened by 4 bases and J by 7 bases, with 20 bases between the two germline ends. Germline lookup yields CDR1 SGHVS and CDR2 FNYEAQ. The CDR3 length is 15 residues.

This clone was seen once. The chain links TRBV19 to TRBJ1-6; no clear D. CDR3 length: 15 amino acids. The germline V and J ends were trimmed by 1 base and 9 bases, with 13 bases remaining between them. Germline CDR1 is LNHDA and CDR2 is SQIVND (reference sequence). CDR3 sequence: CASSIGQPRGSPLHF. The CDR3 nucleotides are TGTGCCAGTAGTATAGGTCAACCCCGGGGTTCACCCCTCCACTTT.

The J gene is TRBJ1-4, the V gene TRBV7-9; 7 bases are a match to TRBD1. Trimming cost V 5 bases and J 0 bases; bases outside gene matches: 6. Germline V CDR1 and CDR2: SEHNR, FQNEAQ (reference sequence). The CDR3 is 16 residues long. The CDR3 nucleotides are TGTGCCAGCAGCACATTAGGGGGCGCAACTAATGAAAAACTGTTTTTT. It translates to CASSTLGGATNEKLFF.

The gene calls are TRBV11-3 and TRBJ1-4, with 7 bases that match TRBD1. With V trimmed by 5 bases and J by 3 bases, 6 bases remained unmatched. CDR3 length equals 15 residues. Germline V gene data show CDR1 as SGHNT and CDR2 as YENEEA. CDR3 region: CASSRTGTANEKLFF. The CDR3 nucleotides read TGTGCCAGCAGCCGCACCGGGACAGCTAATGAAAAACTGTTTTTT.

V is TRBV19 and J is TRBJ1-2, with TRBD1 identical over 10 bases. This CDR3 contains 13 residues. In germline, CDR1 is LNHDA, CDR2 SQIVND (reference sequence). V shed 3 bases, J shed 7 bases, and the junction held 2 bases outside the gene matches. CDR3 DNA sequence: TGTGCCAGTAGTATTGGGACAGGGGTTGGCTACACCTTC. This translates into CASSIGTGVGYTF.

The CDR3 protein is CASSSQGGTYEQYF. The CDR3 nucleotides read TGTGCCAGCAGCTCCCAGGGAGGCACCTACGAGCAGTACTTC. The V and J genes are TRBV5-6 and TRBJ2-7; D possibly corresponds to TRBD2 (6 bases). The CDR3 is made up of 14 amino acids. The ends were cut back, 3 bases at V and 2 bases at J, with 12 bases in the middle. The germline CDR1 and CDR2 sequences are SGHDT and YYEEEE.

The chain combines TRBV6-5 with TRBJ2-1; D remains unclear. The V end was cut by 7 bases, the J end by 5 bases, with 12 bases between. CDR1 MNHEY and CDR2 SVGAGI come from the germline V gene. CDR3 length equals 13 residues. CDR3 sequence reads: CASTDRHNNEQFF. CDR3 bases: TGTGCCAGCACCGATCGACACAACAATGAGCAGTTCTTC.

The rearrangement uses TRBV27 and TRBJ2-1, with TRBD1 matching over 7 bases. The junction had 6 bases not matched to a gene; V was cut back by 3 bases and J by 4 bases. This CDR3 spans 15 amino acids. Germline V gene data show CDR1 as MNHEY and CDR2 as SMNVEV (reference sequence). As DNA, the CDR3 is TGTGCCAGCAGTTTCACGAACAGGGGATACAATGAGCAGTTCTTC. Translation gives CASSFTNRGYNEQFF.

The chain couples TRBV6-6 to TRBJ1-4; a weak D match, TRBD1 (6 bases). V dropped 6 bases and J dropped 5 bases, with 13 bases sitting between them. The germline V gene encodes CDR1 MNHNY and CDR2 SVGAGI (reference sequence). The CDR3 sequence is 14 residues long. The CDR3 loop reads CASRSTGINEKLFF. CDR3 in DNA: TGTGCCAGCAGATCGACAGGTATCAATGAAAAACTGTTTTTT.

V usage is TRBV7-9 and J usage is TRBJ2-1; 7 positions agree with TRBD1. V trimming: 5 bases; J trimming: 7 bases; junction bases outside the gene matches: 5. Per the germline V gene, CDR1 is SEHNR and CDR2 is FQNEAQ (reference sequence). There are 13 residues in the CDR3. This CDR3 reads CASSPRDSNEQFF. Written as DNA, the CDR3 is TGTGCCAGCAGCCCCAGGGACAGTAATGAGCAGTTCTTC.

V is TRBV7-3 and J is TRBJ2-1; weak D call: TRBD2 (6 bases). Germline assignment: CDR1 SGHTA and CDR2 FQGTGA. V lost 6 bases, J lost 6 bases, and 18 bases lay in between. The CDR3 covers 15 residues. DNA of the CDR3: TGTGCCAGCAGTTCTAGGGACTCATACTTCAATGAGCAGTTCTTC. As protein: CASSSRDSYFNEQFF.

CDR3 protein: CASSLLKEPPTQYF. CDR3 nucleotides: TGTGCCAGCAGCTTGTTGAAAGAGCCTCCTACGCAGTATTTT. The chain has TRBV5-4 and TRBJ2-3; D remains ambiguous. With 1 base removed from V and 8 bases from J, the gap between germline ends came to 14 bases. The germline V gene encodes CDR1 SGHNT and CDR2 YYREEE (reference sequence). This CDR3 contains 14 residues.

In this sample, this clone turned up a few times. This sequence joins TRBV7-8 and TRBJ2-3, with TRBD2 matching over 8 bases. Trimming cost V 2 bases and J 5 bases; bases outside gene matches: 6. CDR3 size: 15 residues. Germline V gene sequence: CDR1 SGHVS, CDR2 FQNEAQ. DNA for the CDR3: TGTGCCAGCAGCTTATACGGGGGGGCCGGAGATACGCAGTATTTT. Translation gives CASSLYGGAGDTQYF.

The J gene is TRBJ2-7, the V gene TRBV5-1; TRBD1 is a possible D gene (5 bases). This CDR3 region has 13 residues. With 4 bases removed from V and 2 bases from J, the gap between germline ends came to 10 bases. CDR1 is SGHRS and CDR2 is YFSETQ in the germline V gene. The CDR3 protein is CASSRGRAYEQYF. DNA for the CDR3: TGCGCCAGCAGCCGCGGCAGGGCCTACGAGCAGTACTTC.

The CDR3 reads CASSLLDTKDTEAFF. The CDR3 nucleotides are TGCGCCAGCAGCCTCCTCGACACGAAGGACACTGAAGCTTTCTTT. V is TRBV5-1 and J is TRBJ1-1; no definite D call. Deletions cut 4 bases from V and 3 bases from J, with 16 bases between. The germline V gene has CDR1 SGHRS and CDR2 YFSETQ. The CDR3 sequence is 15 residues long.

The CDR3 coding sequence is TGTGCCAGCAGCCTAAGGCGGGACAGGGGGAAAGCTTTCTTT. The encoded protein is CASSLRRDRGKAFF. The J gene is TRBJ1-1, the V gene TRBV6-5; 11 nucleotides match TRBD1. The V gene end was trimmed by 6 bases and the J gene end by 9 bases; junction bases not matched to a gene: 9. Germline loops: CDR1 MNHEY, CDR2 SVGAGI. The CDR3 contains 14 residues.